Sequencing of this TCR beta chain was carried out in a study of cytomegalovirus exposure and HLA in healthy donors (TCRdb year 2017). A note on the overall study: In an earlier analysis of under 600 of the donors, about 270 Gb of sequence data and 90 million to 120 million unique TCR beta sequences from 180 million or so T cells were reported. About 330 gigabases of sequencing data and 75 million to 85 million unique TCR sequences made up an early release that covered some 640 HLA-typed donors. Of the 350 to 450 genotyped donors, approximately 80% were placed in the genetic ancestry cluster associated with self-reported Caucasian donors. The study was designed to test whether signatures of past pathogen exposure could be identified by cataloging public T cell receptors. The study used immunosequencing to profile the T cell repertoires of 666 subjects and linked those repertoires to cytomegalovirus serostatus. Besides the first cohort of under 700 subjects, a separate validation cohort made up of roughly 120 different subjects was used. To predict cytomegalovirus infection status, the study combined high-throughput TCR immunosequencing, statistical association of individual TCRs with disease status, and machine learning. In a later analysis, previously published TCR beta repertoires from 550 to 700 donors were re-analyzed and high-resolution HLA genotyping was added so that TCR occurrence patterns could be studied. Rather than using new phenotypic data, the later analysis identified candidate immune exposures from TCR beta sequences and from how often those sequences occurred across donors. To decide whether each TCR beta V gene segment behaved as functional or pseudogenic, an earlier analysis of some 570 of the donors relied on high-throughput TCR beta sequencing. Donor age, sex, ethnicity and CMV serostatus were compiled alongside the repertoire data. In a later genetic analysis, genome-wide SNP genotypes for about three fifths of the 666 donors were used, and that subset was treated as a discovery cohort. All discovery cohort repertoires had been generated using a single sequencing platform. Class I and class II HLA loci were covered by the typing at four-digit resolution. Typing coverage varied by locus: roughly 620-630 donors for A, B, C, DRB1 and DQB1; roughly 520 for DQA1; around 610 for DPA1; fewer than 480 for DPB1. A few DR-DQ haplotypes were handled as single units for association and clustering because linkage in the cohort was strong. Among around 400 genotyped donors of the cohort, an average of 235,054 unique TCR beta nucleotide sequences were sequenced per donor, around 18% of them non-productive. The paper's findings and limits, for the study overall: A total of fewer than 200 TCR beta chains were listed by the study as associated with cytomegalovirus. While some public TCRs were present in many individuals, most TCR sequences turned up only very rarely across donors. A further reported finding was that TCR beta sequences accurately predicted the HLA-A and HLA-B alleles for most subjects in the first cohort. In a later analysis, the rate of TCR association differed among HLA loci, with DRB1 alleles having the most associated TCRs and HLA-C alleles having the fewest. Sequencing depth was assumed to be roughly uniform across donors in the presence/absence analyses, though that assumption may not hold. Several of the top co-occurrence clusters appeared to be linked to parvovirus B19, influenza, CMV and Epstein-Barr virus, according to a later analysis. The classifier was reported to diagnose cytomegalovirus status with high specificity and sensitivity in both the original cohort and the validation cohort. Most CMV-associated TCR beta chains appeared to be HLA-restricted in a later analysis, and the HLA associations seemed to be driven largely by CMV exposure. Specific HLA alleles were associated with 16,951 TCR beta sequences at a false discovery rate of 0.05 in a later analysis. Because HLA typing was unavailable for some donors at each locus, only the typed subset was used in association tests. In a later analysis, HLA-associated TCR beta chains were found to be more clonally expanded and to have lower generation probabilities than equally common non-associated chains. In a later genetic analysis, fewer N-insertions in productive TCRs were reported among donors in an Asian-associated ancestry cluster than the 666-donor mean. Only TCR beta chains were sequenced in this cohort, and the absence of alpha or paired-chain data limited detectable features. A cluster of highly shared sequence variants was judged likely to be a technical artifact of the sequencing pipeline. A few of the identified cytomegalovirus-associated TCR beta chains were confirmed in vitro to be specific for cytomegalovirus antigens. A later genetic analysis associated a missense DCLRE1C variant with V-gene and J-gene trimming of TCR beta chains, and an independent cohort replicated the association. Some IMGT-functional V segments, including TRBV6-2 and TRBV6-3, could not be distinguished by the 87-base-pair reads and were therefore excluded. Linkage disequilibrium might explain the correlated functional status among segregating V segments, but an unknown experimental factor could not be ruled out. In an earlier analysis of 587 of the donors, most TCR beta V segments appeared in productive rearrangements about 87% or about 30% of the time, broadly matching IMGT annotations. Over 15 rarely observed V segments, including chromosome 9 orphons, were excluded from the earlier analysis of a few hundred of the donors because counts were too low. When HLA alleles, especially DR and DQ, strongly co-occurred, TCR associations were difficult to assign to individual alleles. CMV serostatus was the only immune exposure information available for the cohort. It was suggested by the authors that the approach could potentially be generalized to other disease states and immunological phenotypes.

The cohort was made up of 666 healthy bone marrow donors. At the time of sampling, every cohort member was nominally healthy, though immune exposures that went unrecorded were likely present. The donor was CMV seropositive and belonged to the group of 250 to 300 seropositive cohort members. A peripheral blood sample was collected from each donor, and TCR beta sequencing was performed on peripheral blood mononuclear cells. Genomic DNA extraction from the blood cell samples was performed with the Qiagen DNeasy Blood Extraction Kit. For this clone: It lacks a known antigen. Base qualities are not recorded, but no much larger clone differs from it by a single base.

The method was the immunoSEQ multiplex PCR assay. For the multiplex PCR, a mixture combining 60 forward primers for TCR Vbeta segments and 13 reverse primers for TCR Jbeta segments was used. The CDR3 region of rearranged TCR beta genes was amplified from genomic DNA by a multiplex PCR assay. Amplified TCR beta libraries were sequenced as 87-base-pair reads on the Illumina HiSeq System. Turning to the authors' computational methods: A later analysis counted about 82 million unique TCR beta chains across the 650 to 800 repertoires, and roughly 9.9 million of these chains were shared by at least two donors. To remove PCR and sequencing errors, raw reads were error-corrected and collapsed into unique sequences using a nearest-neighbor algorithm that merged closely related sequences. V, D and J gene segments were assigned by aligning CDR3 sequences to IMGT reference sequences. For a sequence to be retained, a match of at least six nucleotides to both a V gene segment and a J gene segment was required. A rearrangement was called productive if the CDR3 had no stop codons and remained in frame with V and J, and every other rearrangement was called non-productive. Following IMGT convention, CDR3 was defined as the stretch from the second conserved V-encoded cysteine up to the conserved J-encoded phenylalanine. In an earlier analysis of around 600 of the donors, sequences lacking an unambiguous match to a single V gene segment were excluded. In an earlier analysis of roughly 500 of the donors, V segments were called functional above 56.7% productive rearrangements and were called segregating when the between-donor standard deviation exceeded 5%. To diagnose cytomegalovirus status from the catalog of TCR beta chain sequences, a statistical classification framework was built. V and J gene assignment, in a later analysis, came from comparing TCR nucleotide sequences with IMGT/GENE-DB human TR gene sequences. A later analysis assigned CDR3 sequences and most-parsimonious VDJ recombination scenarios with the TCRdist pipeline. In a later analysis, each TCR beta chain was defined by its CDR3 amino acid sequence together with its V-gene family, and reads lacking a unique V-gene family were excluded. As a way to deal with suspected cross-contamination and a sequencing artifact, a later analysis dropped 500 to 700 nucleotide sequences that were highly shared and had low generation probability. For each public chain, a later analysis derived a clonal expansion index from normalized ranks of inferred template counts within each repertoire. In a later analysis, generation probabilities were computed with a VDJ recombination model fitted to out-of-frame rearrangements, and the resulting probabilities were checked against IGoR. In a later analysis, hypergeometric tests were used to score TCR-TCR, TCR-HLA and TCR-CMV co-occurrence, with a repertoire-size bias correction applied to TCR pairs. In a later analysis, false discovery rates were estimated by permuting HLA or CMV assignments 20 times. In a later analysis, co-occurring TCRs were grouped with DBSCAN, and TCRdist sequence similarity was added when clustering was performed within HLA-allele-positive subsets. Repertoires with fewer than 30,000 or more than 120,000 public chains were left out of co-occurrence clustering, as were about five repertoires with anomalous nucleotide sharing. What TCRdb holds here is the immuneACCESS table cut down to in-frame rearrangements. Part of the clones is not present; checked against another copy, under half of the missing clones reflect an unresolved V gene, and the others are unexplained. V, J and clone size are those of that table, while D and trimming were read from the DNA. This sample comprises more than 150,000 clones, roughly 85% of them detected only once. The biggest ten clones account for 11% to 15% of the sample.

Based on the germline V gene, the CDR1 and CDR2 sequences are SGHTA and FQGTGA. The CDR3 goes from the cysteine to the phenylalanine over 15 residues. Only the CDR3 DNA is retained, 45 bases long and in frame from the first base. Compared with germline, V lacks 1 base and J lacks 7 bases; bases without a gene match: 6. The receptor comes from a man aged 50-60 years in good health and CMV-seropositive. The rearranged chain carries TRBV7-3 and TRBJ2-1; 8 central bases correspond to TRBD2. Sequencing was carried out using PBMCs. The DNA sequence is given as TGTGCCAGCAGCTTAAATCGGGGGGGCCTGAATGAGCAGTTCTTC. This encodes CASSLNRGGLNEQFF.